Here is one T cell receptor (beta chain) with its context. Here immunoSEQ multiplex PCR was the method, and the copy in TCRdb shows in-frame clones only, minus some. The sample comprises 180,000 or so clones, roughly 80% of which are singletons, and about 2.7% rests with the top ten. The record originates from a study of blood T cell repertoires in COVID-19. Study-level background: In each case, the material was cDNA or gDNA derived from T cells, B-cell-depleted T cells, or PBMCs.

Germline-derived CDR1 and CDR2 are KGHSH and LQKENI. J gave up 5 bases and V 2 bases, and 5 bases lay outside the gene matches. The CDR3 is 14 amino acids. J is TRBJ1-1 and V is TRBV18; 7 bases line up with TRBD1. The sample was peripheral blood. This receptor was identified in a human donor with acute or convalescent COVID-19. The donor label of this sample is uncertain. The CDR3 spells CASSPTGVGTEAFF. In DNA form, the CDR3 reads TGTGCCAGCTCACCAACAGGGGTTGGGACTGAAGCTTTCTTT.